These 19 T cell receptor beta chains were all obtained from the same sample, sequenced in a study of cytomegalovirus exposure and HLA in healthy donors. The PCR ran on 60 Vbeta and 13 Jbeta primers. Data came from immunoSEQ multiplex PCR; TCRdb stores just in-frame clones and leaves some out. The sample holds about 160,000 clones, 82% seen once. The sequencing input was PBMCs. The receptors here all came from a man aged 45 to 65 in good health and CMV-seropositive.

About this clone: This specimen includes other DNA sequences encoding the same CDR3. This chain connects TRBV19 to TRBJ1-1; 7 nucleotides line up with TRBD1. The germline CDR1 and CDR2 sequences are LNHDA and SQIVND (reference sequence). The CDR3 is 13 amino acids. Unmatched junction bases numbered 2, after V lost 3 bases and J lost 4 bases. The CDR3 DNA is TGTGCCAGTAGTATCACAGGGGCCACTGAAGCTTTCTTT. It is translated as CASSITGATEAFF.

This CDR3 reads CAWRRDSTYEQYF. CDR3 DNA sequence: TGTGCCTGGAGGAGGGACTCAACCTACGAGCAGTACTTC. The rearrangement joins TRBV30 to TRBJ2-7, with D possibly being TRBD2 (6 bases). The CDR3 totals 13 residues. The V end lost 3 bases, the J end lost 2 bases, and 11 bases lay between the germline ends. The V gene's germline CDR1 is GTSNPN and CDR2 SVGIG (reference sequence).

The chain employs TRBV14 and TRBJ1-3; possible D gene TRBD1, 6 bases. Germline CDR1 SGHDN, CDR2 FVKESK. The CDR3 is made up of 16 amino acids. Trimming shortened V by 6 bases and J by 0 bases, and 15 bases separated the two germline ends. The CDR3 here is CASSYTGQSSGNTIYF. For the CDR3, the DNA is TGTGCCAGCAGTTATACGGGACAAAGCTCTGGAAACACCATATATTTT.

V and J are TRBV11-1 and TRBJ2-3, with unresolved D. The CDR3 is 13 amino acids. V was shortened by 8 bases and J by 6 bases, with 15 bases between the two germline ends. Germline V gives CDR1 SGHAT, CDR2 FQDESV (reference sequence). CDR3 DNA sequence: TGTGCCAGCTCCGTCCCGGCGGAGGATACGCAGTATTTT. It translates to CASSVPAEDTQYF.

The chain couples TRBV10-3 to TRBJ2-5, with D possibly being TRBD1 (5 bases). Germline loops: CDR1 ENHRY, CDR2 SYGVKD. Trimming pared 2 bases from V and 2 bases from J, leaving 12 bases between. The CDR3 has 15 residues. In DNA, the CDR3 is TGTGCCATCAGTGAGGGTAAGGGGAAGCAAGAGACCCAGTACTTC. Protein sequence: CAISEGKGKQETQYF.

V is TRBV12-5 and J is TRBJ2-3; D may be TRBD2 (5 bases). This CDR3 contains 16 residues. V lost 4 bases and J 2 bases, leaving 16 bases between the germline ends. The germline gives CDR1 LGHNT, CDR2 FRNRAP. DNA for the CDR3: TGTGCTAGTGGTTGGACCGGCGGCGGGTTCACAGATACGCAGTATTTT. It is translated as CASGWTGGGFTDTQYF.

The chain combines TRBV5-4 with TRBJ2-1; 12 bases are a match to TRBD2. V dropped 4 bases and J dropped 7; count of bases not matched to a gene: 6. Germline-derived CDR1 and CDR2 are SGHNT and YYREEE (reference sequence). This CDR3 spans 15 amino acids. Written as DNA, the CDR3 is TGTGCCAGCAGCGCTGGACTAGCGGGGCCAAATGAGCAGTTCTTC. As protein: CASSAGLAGPNEQFF.

The V and J genes are TRBV28 and TRBJ2-7; 10 bases agree with TRBD1. CDR1 and CDR2 (germline): MDHEN, SYDVKM. After removal of 5 bases from V and 5 bases from J, the junction contained 6 bases not matched to a gene. The CDR3 has 14 residues. The CDR3 DNA reads as TGTGCCAGCAGTCGTTTAGGGACAGGGGACGAGCAGTACTTC. This translates into CASSRLGTGDEQYF.

V gene TRBV6-5 combines with J gene TRBJ1-1; 10 bases match TRBD1. Germline trimming cut 0 bases from V and 6 bases from J; bases unmatched to any gene: 7. The germline V gene encodes CDR1 MNHEY and CDR2 SVGAGI. The CDR3 has 16 residues. The chain's CDR3 is CASSYSPAGQGAEAFF. As DNA, the CDR3 is TGTGCCAGCAGTTACTCTCCCGCTGGACAGGGGGCTGAAGCTTTCTTT.

V is TRBV9 and J is TRBJ1-1, with 7 nucleotides matching TRBD1. Per germline, CDR1 SGDLS and CDR2 YYNGEE. CDR3 length: 15 residues. The junction had 11 bases not matched to a gene; V was cut back by 4 bases and J by 5 bases. The CDR3 DNA follows: TGTGCCAGCAGCCCCCGCGGCAGGGGGGAGACTGAAGCTTTCTTT. The encoded protein is CASSPRGRGETEAFF.

This clone was detected a few times. The chain is built from TRBV5-1 and TRBJ2-7, with 9 bases aligning to TRBD1. CDR3 length: 14 amino acids. The V segment lost 4 bases and the J segment 6 bases; nucleotides outside the gene matches: 8. Germline CDR1 and CDR2: SGHRS and YFSETQ. The CDR3 is CASSPWTGDSEQYF. The CDR3 DNA is TGCGCCAGCAGCCCCTGGACAGGGGATTCCGAGCAGTACTTC.

The chain has TRBV5-1 and TRBJ2-5; D might be TRBD1 (6 bases). Per the germline V gene, CDR1 is SGHRS and CDR2 is YFSETQ. This CDR3 spans 14 amino acids. V was shortened by 3 bases and J by 5 bases, with 14 bases between the two germline ends. The CDR3 spells CASSSTTGLETQYF. CDR3 coding DNA: TGCGCCAGCAGCTCCACAACAGGGTTGGAGACCCAGTACTTC.

V is TRBV2 and J is TRBJ2-3; D remains ambiguous. The ends were cut back, 7 bases at V and 4 bases at J, with 6 bases in the middle. The CDR3 extends over 11 amino acids. Germline-derived CDR1 and CDR2 are SNHLY and FYNNEI. CDR3 loop: CASMRPDTQYF. The CDR3 bases are TGTGCCAGCATGAGGCCAGATACGCAGTATTTT.

The chain employs TRBV18 and TRBJ1-2; D unclear. Trimming left V 3 bases short and J 3 bases short, with 11 bases between. Germline CDR1 is KGHSH and CDR2 is LQKENI. The CDR3 covers 14 residues. DNA of the CDR3: TGTGCCAGCTCACCCTCAACTCTCGACTATGGCTACACCTTC. This sequence encodes CASSPSTLDYGYTF.

This clone appeared a single time. V is TRBV28 and J is TRBJ1-1; perhaps TRBD1 as D (6 bases). The CDR3 is 14 residues long. The germline V gene has CDR1 MDHEN and CDR2 SYDVKM. With 6 bases removed from V and 7 bases from J, the gap between germline ends came to 18 bases. CDR3 sequence reads: CASSLALRGGEAFF. The CDR3 nucleotides read TGTGCCAGCAGCCTCGCCCTCAGGGGTGGTGAAGCTTTCTTT.

In nucleotides, the CDR3 is TGTGCCAGCAGCCGGACAGGGGGCACGTGGGAGCAGTACTTC. It is translated as CASSRTGGTWEQYF. The rearrangement uses TRBV7-8 and TRBJ2-7; TRBD1 agrees at 11 bases. The CDR3 sequence is 14 residues long. Trimming cost V 5 bases and J 7 bases; bases outside gene matches: 7. The germline V gene encodes CDR1 SGHVS and CDR2 FQNEAQ.

The genes are TRBV21-1 and TRBJ2-3; TRBD1 was called by the table and not checked on the DNA. TRBV21-1 is reported as a pseudogene. This CDR3 has 17 amino acids. The CDR3 DNA sequence: TGTGCCAGCAGCAAAGTTGGCAAACCAAAAAACACAGATACGCAGTATTTT. Translated, it gives CASSKVGKPKNTDTQYF.

This clone was seen a few times. The rearrangement joins TRBV6-5 to TRBJ1-1; no clear D gene. Germline assignment: CDR1 MNHEY and CDR2 SVGAGI. V lost 2 bases, J lost 4 bases, and 11 bases lay in between. The CDR3 contains 14 residues. For the CDR3, the DNA is TGTGCCAGCAGTTACGGCGGCGAGGGCACTGAAGCTTTCTTT. It specifies CASSYGGEGTEAFF.

The chain recombines TRBV7-8 with TRBJ2-1, with D unresolved. The CDR3 is made up of 12 amino acids. CDR1 SGHVS and CDR2 FQNEAQ come from the germline V gene. V was shortened by 2 bases and J by 4 bases, with 3 bases between the two germline ends. CDR3 in amino acids: CASSLYYNEQFF. The CDR3 DNA reads as TGTGCCAGCAGCTTATATTACAATGAGCAGTTCTTC.